These 20 T cell receptor beta chains were all obtained from the same sample, sequenced in a study of response to subunit inactivated influenza vaccine. TCRdb redid the calling of the RT-PCR reads with MiXCR, one entry per CDR3 protein. The sample records about 180,000 distinct CDR3 sequences, about 10% being singletons. Here the sequenced sample was non-naive T cells sorted from PBMCs, taken on the day of vaccination. These receptor sequences come from a man aged 50 to 59 who received an inactivated influenza vaccine.

In its sample, this clonotype was seen a few times. The CDR3 coding sequence is TGCAGCGTCTCGGACGGGGCAGGTTTCGAGCAGTACTTC. It encodes CSVSDGAGFEQYF. The V call is TRBV29-1, the J call TRBJ2-7; D possibly matches TRBD1 or TRBD2 (5 bases each). CDR1 and CDR2 (germline): SQVTM, ANQGSEA. Trimming cost V 6 bases and J 6 bases, with 18 bases left between them. The CDR3 is 13 amino acids.

This clonotype was picked up many times. The gene calls are TRBV5-4 and TRBJ1-6, with 7 bases identical to TRBD1. V dropped 4 bases and J dropped 10; count of bases not matched to a gene: 8. The CDR3 has 14 residues. Germline V gene lookup returns CDR1 SGHNT and CDR2 YYREEE (reference sequence). For the CDR3, the DNA is TGTGCCAGCAGCCATTGGGACAGTCTATCACCCCTCCACTTT. It codes for CASSHWDSLSPLHF.

V gene TRBV10-3 combines with J gene TRBJ2-7; D could derive from TRBD1 or TRBD2 (5 bases each). The CDR3 contains 13 residues. Between the trimmed V and J ends, which lost 11 bases and 1 base, there was a span of 15 bases. CDR1 and CDR2 (germline): ENHRY, SYGVKD. The CDR3: CAVRDGDSYEQYF. In DNA form, the CDR3 reads TGTGCCGTCCGGGACGGAGATTCCTACGAGCAGTACTTC.

This clonotype was found a few times. The chain links TRBV4-1 to TRBJ2-7; D not resolved. V dropped 1 base and J dropped 3 bases, with 13 bases sitting between them. The length of the CDR3 is 15 residues. Germline V gives CDR1 MGHRA, CDR2 YSYEKL. The CDR3 loop is CASSQGRSNIYEQYF. DNA for the CDR3: TGCGCCAGCAGCCAAGGAAGATCCAACATCTACGAGCAGTACTTC.

This clonotype was recorded at least ten times. The CDR3 is CASSLTSSSYNEQFF. DNA for the CDR3: TGTGCCAGCAGCTTAACGTCTAGCTCCTACAATGAGCAGTTCTTC. The chain joins TRBV7-3 to TRBJ2-1, with D unresolved. V lost 0 bases, J lost 0 bases, and 6 bases lay in between. The CDR3 spans 15 residues. The germline CDR1 and CDR2 sequences are SGHTA and FQGTGA.

The chain carries TRBV28 and TRBJ2-2; TRBD2 is a possible D gene (6 bases). CDR1 and CDR2 (germline): MDHEN, SYDVKM. The CDR3 totals 15 residues. With 4 bases removed from V and 6 bases from J, the gap between germline ends came to 15 bases. CDR3 sequence (DNA): TGTGCCAGCAGTTCCGGGCGGGAAATTCCCGGGGAGCTGTTTTTT. This encodes CASSSGREIPGELFF.

Ten or more counts support this clonotype. This rearrangement joins TRBV28 to TRBJ2-2; TRBD1 matches at 7 bases. The CDR3 contains 16 residues. The germline V gene encodes CDR1 MDHEN and CDR2 SYDVKM. V lost 6 bases, J lost 1 base, and 8 bases stayed unmatched. This chain's CDR3 is CASSPARDRNTGELFF. The CDR3 nucleotides read TGTGCCAGCAGCCCCGCAAGGGACAGGAACACCGGGGAGCTGTTTTTT. The entire variable domain, with the rest obtained from reference TRBV28 and TRBJ2-2, is as follows: DVKVTQSSRYLVKRTGEKVFLECVQDMDHENMFWYRQDPGLGLRLIYFSYDVKMKEKGDIPEGYSVSREKKERFSLILESASTNQTSMYLCASSPARDRNTGELFFGEGSRLTVL.

The chain recombines TRBV7-6 with TRBJ1-1, with 8 bases matching TRBD1. Per germline, CDR1 SGHVS and CDR2 FNYEAQ. The CDR3 length is 17 residues. With V trimmed by 1 base and J by 2 bases, 9 bases remained unmatched. The CDR3 reads CASSLGGQGAFNTEAFF. DNA of the CDR3: TGTGCCAGCAGCTTAGGGGGCCAGGGGGCTTTTAACACTGAAGCTTTCTTT.

This clonotype has at least ten counts. This chain joins TRBV4-2 and TRBJ2-1, with 7 bases fitting TRBD2. With V trimmed by 3 bases and J by 8 bases, 13 bases remained unmatched. The CDR3 is 16 residues long. Germline CDR1 reads LGHNA; CDR2 reads YNFKEQ. In DNA, the CDR3 is TGTGCCAGCAGCCATCAATATCTACGGGGGGAGTATGAGCAGTTCTTC. This encodes CASSHQYLRGEYEQFF.

The table lists this clonotype with many counts. The chain links TRBV7-2 to TRBJ2-4; D gene unclear. This CDR3 is built from 12 residues. Trimming removed 2 bases from V and 8 bases from J, with 7 bases in between. CDR1 and CDR2 (germline): SGHTA, FQGNSA. Written as DNA, the CDR3 is TGTGCCAGCAGCTTATATGGGGACATTCAGTACTTC. This gives the protein CASSLYGDIQYF.

This clonotype appeared a few times. The DNA for the CDR3 is TGCAGTGCTAGAGGAGTTTTGACCGGGGAGCTGTTTTTT. Amino acid sequence: CSARGVLTGELFF. The chain links TRBV20-1 to TRBJ2-2; D is unresolved. CDR1 is DFQATT, CDR2 SNEGSKA, per germline (reference sequence). The CDR3 is made up of 13 amino acids. The V gene lost 1 base and the J gene lost 5 bases, with 8 bases spanning the gap.

This clonotype was counted at least ten times. J is TRBJ1-3 and V is TRBV5-4; possibly TRBD1 for D (5 bases). Trimming stripped 2 bases from V and 2 bases from J, with 23 bases between. The CDR3 is made up of 19 amino acids. Germline V gene lookup returns CDR1 SGHNT and CDR2 YYREEE (reference sequence). The CDR3 sequence is CASSLGARGYSSAGNTIYF. CDR3 nucleotide sequence: TGTGCCAGCAGCTTAGGGGCTAGGGGTTATTCATCTGCTGGAAACACCATATATTTT.

Many counts were recorded for this clonotype. The V call is TRBV7-2, the J call TRBJ2-5; tentatively, D is TRBD2 (5 bases). This CDR3 region has 11 residues. Germline V CDR1 and CDR2: SGHTA, FQGNSA. With 7 bases removed from V and 7 bases from J, the gap between germline ends came to 10 bases. The CDR3 reads CASTEGMTQYF. CDR3 nucleotides: TGTGCCAGCACCGAGGGTATGACCCAGTACTTC.

This clonotype was counted many times. V gene TRBV20-1 combines with J gene TRBJ1-5, with a weak D call TRBD1 (6 bases). Trimming shortened V by 6 bases and J by 4 bases, and 19 bases separated the two germline ends. CDR3 size: 15 residues. Germline CDR1 is DFQATT and CDR2 is SNEGSKA (reference sequence). Written as DNA, the CDR3 is TGCAGTGCCAAGGCTTCCGGGACACATAATCAGCCCCAGCATTTT. It encodes CSAKASGTHNQPQHF.

This chain joins TRBV24-1 and TRBJ2-1, with D unresolved. V was clipped by 5 bases and J by 6 bases, with 16 bases between them. Looked up from germline, CDR1 is KGHDR and CDR2 is SFDVKD. This CDR3 contains 15 residues. For the CDR3, the DNA is TGTGCCACCAGTGCCCAGCCCATGTCCGCCAATGAGCAGTTCTTC. As protein: CATSAQPMSANEQFF.

This clonotype was counted a few times. The chain carries TRBV2 and TRBJ2-3; no firm D call. The CDR3 is 14 amino acids. V was trimmed by 4 bases and J by 1 base, leaving 9 bases between them. In germline, CDR1 is SNHLY, CDR2 FYNNEI. CDR3 sequence reads: CASSVRWGTDTQYF. The CDR3 bases are TGTGCCAGCAGTGTTCGGTGGGGCACAGATACGCAGTATTTT. Combining the CDR3 with reference TRBV2 and TRBJ2-3 gives the whole variable domain EPEVTQTPSHQVTQMGQEVILRCVPISNHLYFYWYRQILGQKVEFLVSFYNNEISEKSEIFDDQFSVERPDGSNFTLKIRSTKLEDSAMYFCASSVRWGTDTQYFGPGTRLTVL.

This clonotype came up a few times. This chain links TRBV7-9 with TRBJ1-2; 9 bases line up with TRBD1. The germline gives CDR1 SEHNR, CDR2 FQNEAQ (reference sequence). V was pared by 5 bases and J by 8 bases, with 9 bases of the junction left unmatched. This CDR3 has 14 residues. This chain's CDR3 is CASSGGDRVSGYTF. DNA for the CDR3: TGTGCCAGCAGCGGGGGGGACAGGGTGTCGGGCTACACCTTC.

The chain uses TRBV28 and TRBJ2-3; the match to TRBD2 covers 14 bases. The J segment lost 0 bases and the V segment lost 3 bases, leaving 14 bases of the junction unmatched. In germline, CDR1 is MDHEN, CDR2 SYDVKM. CDR3 length: 21 residues. The CDR3 region has the DNA TGTGCCAGCAGTTTTCACCAAGGACTAGCGGGAGGTTCGCCTAGCACAGATACGCAGTATTTT. It specifies CASSFHQGLAGGSPSTDTQYF.

This clonotype occurred many times. V is TRBV10-3 and J is TRBJ2-5, with 7 bases aligning to TRBD2. This CDR3 contains 14 residues. The germline V gene encodes CDR1 ENHRY and CDR2 SYGVKD. The ends lost 4 bases at V and 3 bases at J; junction bases unmatched: 5. CDR3 loop: CAISASGGKETQYF. CDR3 bases: TGTGCCATCAGTGCCTCGGGGGGAAAAGAGACCCAGTACTTC.

This clonotype has a handful of counts. The chain employs TRBV4-3 and TRBJ2-3; tentative D call: TRBD2 (6 bases). V lost 3 bases to trimming and J lost 4 bases, with 8 bases between them. Per the germline V gene, CDR1 is LGHNA and CDR2 is YSLEER. This CDR3 has 13 residues. As DNA, the CDR3 is TGCGCCAGCAGCCACCGGGGGTCAGATACGCAGTATTTT. Its protein product is CASSHRGSDTQYF.